A selection of T cell receptor beta chains follows, all from one sample in a study of control samples from healthy donors and cancer patients. The protocol was immunoSEQ multiplex PCR, while the TCRdb copy is restricted to in-frame clones and leaves out a portion. This table has approximately 100,000 clones, about 83% appearing once. The sample taken for sequencing was blood. The receptors were gathered from a woman in her thirties or forties in good health. The CDR3 runs from the conserved cysteine through the conserved F or W. A D gene is named only where the DNA matches it firmly. The listing skips clone size in some rows; elsewhere it reads once, few, many or a size class.

>TRBJ2-7|TRBV4-3|-|-
CASSQDLNRAYEQYF
TGCGCCAGCAGCCAAGATCTTAACAGGGCGTACGAGCAGTACTTC
>TRBJ1-1|TRBV7-9|-|TRBD1
CASSLGGTGEPEAFF
TGTGCCAGCAGCTTAGGGGGGACAGGGGAACCTGAAGCTTTCTTT
>TRBJ1-3|TRBV4-3|once|TRBD1
CASSQDDRGGSGNTIYF
TGCGCCAGCAGCCAAGATGACAGGGGAGGGTCTGGAAACACCATATATTTT
>TRBJ2-3|TRBV7-3|once|TRBD2
CASSRTSGTDTQYF
TGTGCCAGCAGCCGGACTAGCGGTACAGATACGCAGTATTTT
>TRBJ1-2|TRBV7-2|-|TRBD1
CASSPQGGLNYGYTF
TGTGCCAGCAGCCCACAGGGGGGATTGAACTATGGCTACACCTTC
>TRBJ1-4|TRBV6-4|few|-
CASIPAGASVANEKLFF
TGTGCCAGCATCCCGGCGGGAGCTTCGGTGGCTAATGAAAAACTGTTTTTT
>TRBJ2-3|TRBV5-1|-|-
CASSAVDRTDTQYF
TGCGCCAGCAGCGCTGTCGACCGCACAGATACGCAGTATTTT
>TRBJ1-3|TRBV20-1|-|-
CSVRMGNTIYF
TGCAGTGTTAGGATGGGAAACACCATATATTTT
>TRBJ2-1|TRBV7-6|-|-
CASSIEEGEGRVYNEQFF
TGTGCCAGCAGCATTGAGGAGGGGGAAGGCAGGGTCTACAATGAGCAGTTCTTC
>TRBJ2-7|TRBV10-1|-|TRBD1
CASGTGTKEQYF
TGCGCCAGCGGGACAGGGACAAAGGAGCAGTACTTC
>TRBJ2-4|TRBV7-6|once|-
CASSSESGKNIQYF
TGTGCCAGCAGTTCTGAATCGGGCAAAAACATTCAGTACTTC
>TRBJ1-2|TRBV24-1|once|-
CATRGDPPRGYTF
TGTGCCACCAGGGGGGACCCCCCTCGTGGCTACACCTTC
>TRBJ2-3|TRBV6-6|-|-
CASSYPQRVGTDTQYF
TGTGCCAGCAGTTACCCCCAAAGGGTCGGGACAGATACGCAGTATTTT
>TRBJ2-5|TRBV15|-|-
CATSATLADSYQETQYF
TGTGCCACCAGCGCTACCCTGGCAGATTCGTACCAAGAGACCCAGTACTTC
>TRBJ1-5|TRBV19|-|TRBD1
CASSRPGQGYSNQPQHF
TGTGCCAGTAGTCGCCCGGGACAGGGGTACAGCAATCAGCCCCAGCATTTT
>TRBJ2-3|TRBV4-3|-|-
CASSQSPRTDTQYF
TGCGCCAGCAGCCAGAGCCCACGCACAGATACGCAGTATTTT
>TRBJ2-7|TRBV5-1|once|TRBD2
CASSLEAGPALEQYF
TGCGCCAGCAGCTTGGAAGCGGGGCCGGCTTTAGAGCAGTACTTC